These T cell receptor beta chains were read from a single sample in a study of blood T cell repertoires in COVID-19. Produced via immunoSEQ multiplex PCR; TCRdb's table is partial and in-frame only. This sample carries some 150,000 clones, approximately 86% of them seen once, and the ten largest clones take under 3%. Input material: peripheral blood. The receptors were gathered from a woman aged 40 to 50 with active or convalescent COVID-19. Each CDR3 is given with its conserved first and last residue. A D gene is named only where the DNA matches it firmly. Expanded clones get a size class; other rows say once, few or many, or leave the size out.

CASSRQGERDGYTF,TGTGCCAGCAGCAGACAGGGGGAAAGGGATGGCTACACCTTC,TRBD1,TRBJ1-2,TRBV9,NA
CASSPWEGGADTQYF,TGTGCCAGCAGCCCCTGGGAGGGGGGAGCAGATACGCAGTATTTT,NA,TRBJ2-3,TRBV6-2/TRBV6-3,NA
CASRGTGTNYGYTF,TGTGCCAGCAGAGGGACAGGGACTAACTATGGCTACACCTTC,TRBD1,TRBJ1-2,TRBV6-5,NA
CASSGGGRLSTDTQYF,TGTGCCAGTAGCGGAGGTGGCAGGCTGAGCACAGATACGCAGTATTTT,NA,TRBJ2-3,TRBV19,NA
CASSDLSGGSEKLFF,TGTGCCAGCAGTGATTTGTCCGGGGGGAGTGAAAAACTGTTTTTT,NA,TRBJ1-4,TRBV6-1,NA
CATSEGWDRAGYTF,TGTGCCACCAGTGAAGGGTGGGACAGGGCTGGCTACACCTTC,TRBD1,TRBJ1-2,TRBV24-1,NA
CASSYSKAGEQDEQYF,TGTGCCAGCAGTTACTCGAAAGCCGGGGAGCAGGACGAGCAGTACTTC,NA,TRBJ2-7,TRBV6-5,NA
CASSLSGSSYEQYF,TGCGCCAGCAGCTTGTCGGGGAGCTCCTACGAGCAGTACTTC,NA,TRBJ2-7,TRBV5-1,NA
CAWSGQEKLFF,TGTGCCTGGAGTGGGCAGGAAAAACTGTTTTTT,NA,TRBJ1-4,TRBV30,NA
CASSLGRGLAGELFF,TGTGCCAGCAGTTTGGGCAGGGGGCTGGCCGGGGAGCTGTTTTTT,TRBD1,TRBJ2-2,TRBV28,NA
CASSFRDSSYNEQFF,TGTGCCAGCAGTTTCCGGGACAGCTCCTACAATGAGCAGTTCTTC,TRBD1,TRBJ2-1,TRBV28,NA
CASSRGTSGRAGELFF,TGTGCCAGCAGCCGGGGGACTAGCGGGAGAGCCGGGGAGCTGTTTTTT,TRBD2,TRBJ2-2,TRBV14,once
CASSLLTSNTGELFF,TGCGCCAGCAGCTTGTTGACTAGCAACACCGGGGAGCTGTTTTTT,TRBD2,TRBJ2-2,TRBV5-1,NA
CASSPKGTSGFGGTDTQYF,TGTGCCAGCTCACCAAAAGGGACATCTGGGTTTGGCGGCACAGATACGCAGTATTTT,NA,TRBJ2-3,TRBV18,NA
CASRPLADQGETQYF,TGCGCCAGCAGACCTCTAGCGGATCAAGGGGAGACCCAGTACTTC,TRBD2,TRBJ2-5,TRBV5-1,NA
CASSRAKSANTEAFF,TGCGCCAGCAGCCGCGCCAAGAGCGCGAACACTGAAGCTTTCTTT,NA,TRBJ1-1,TRBV5-1,NA
CASRNGQGSYEQYF,TGTGCCAGCAGGAACGGACAGGGTTCCTACGAGCAGTACTTC,TRBD1,TRBJ2-7,TRBV2,once
CASSVRGGLYNEQFF,TGTGCCAGCAGTGTGCGGGGGGGCCTTTACAATGAGCAGTTCTTC,TRBD2,TRBJ2-1,TRBV2,NA
CASSDPTGYNEQFF,TGTGCCAGCAGCGACCCGACAGGGTACAATGAGCAGTTCTTC,TRBD1,TRBJ2-1,TRBV9,NA
CASSLGAKVNEKLFF,TGTGCCAGCAGCTTAGGGGCAAAAGTCAATGAAAAACTGTTTTTT,NA,TRBJ1-4,TRBV7-9,NA
CASSYSAGRRDTEAFF,TGTGCCAGCAGTTACTCGGCGGGGCGCCGAGACACTGAAGCTTTCTTT,NA,TRBJ1-1,TRBV6-5,NA
CASSPVPLAGGPTNEQFF,TGTGCCAGCTCACCGGTTCCCCTAGCGGGAGGGCCGACGAATGAGCAGTTCTTC,TRBD2,TRBJ2-1,TRBV18,NA
CASSQDQDYFSEQFF,TGTGCCAGCAGCCAAGACCAGGACTACTTCAGTGAGCAGTTCTTC,NA,TRBJ2-1,TRBV3-1/TRBV3-2,NA
CASSPAPGGLETQYF,TGTGCCAGCAGCCCCGCCCCAGGGGGTCTGGAGACCCAGTACTTC,TRBD1,TRBJ2-5,TRBV9,NA
CASSGGAGKNIQYF,TGTGCCAGCAGTGGGGGGGCTGGCAAAAACATTCAGTACTTC,NA,TRBJ2-4,TRBV5-6,NA
CAWKLGDQTGHYGYTF,TGTGCCTGGAAACTCGGGGATCAGACAGGTCACTATGGCTACACCTTC,NA,TRBJ1-2,TRBV30,NA
CASSYQSRGDEKLFF,TGTGCCAGCAGTTACCAGTCCAGGGGAGACGAAAAACTGTTTTTT,NA,TRBJ1-4,TRBV6-5,NA
CASSRQTNQPQHF,TGTGCCAGCAGTCGACAGACAAATCAGCCCCAGCATTTT,NA,TRBJ1-5,TRBV28,NA
CAATQGRAGNTIYF,TGTGCCGCTACGCAGGGCCGTGCAGGAAACACCATATATTTT,NA,TRBJ1-3,TRBV2,NA
CASRKWRETYEQYF,TGTGCCAGCAGGAAATGGAGGGAGACCTACGAGCAGTACTTC,NA,TRBJ2-7,TRBV2,NA
CASSTCSGATNYGYTF,TGTGCCAGCAGCACTTGTTCAGGGGCCACTAACTATGGCTACACCTTC,NA,TRBJ1-2,TRBV11-3,NA
CASGLVLTGGRLYNEQFF,TGTGCTAGTGGTTTGGTACTAACGGGAGGGCGACTCTACAATGAGCAGTTCTTC,TRBD2,TRBJ2-1,TRBV12-5,NA
CASSQASSGADTQYF,TGTGCCAGCAGCCAAGCGTCTAGCGGGGCCGATACGCAGTATTTT,TRBD2,TRBJ2-3,TRBV3-1/TRBV3-2,NA
CASKLGRVGTGELFF,TGTGCCAGTAAGCTCGGGAGGGTCGGCACCGGGGAGCTGTTTTTT,TRBD2,TRBJ2-2,TRBV19,NA
CASNDRGIADTQYF,TGTGCCAGCAATGACAGGGGAATTGCAGATACGCAGTATTTT,TRBD1,TRBJ2-3,TRBV27,NA
CASSRQGTEAFF,TGTGCCAGCAGCAGACAGGGCACTGAAGCTTTCTTT,TRBD1,TRBJ1-1,TRBV6-6,NA
CASSLVLAGGSSSTDTQYF,TGTGCCAGCAGCTTAGTACTAGCGGGGGGATCCTCTAGCACAGATACGCAGTATTTT,TRBD2,TRBJ2-3,TRBV11-2,NA
CASSISPGQGSYNEQFF,TGTGCCAGTAGTATTTCTCCGGGACAGGGCTCCTACAATGAGCAGTTCTTC,TRBD1,TRBJ2-1,TRBV19,NA
CASSPHGTAPQGTQYF,TGTGCCAGCAGCCCACACGGGACAGCCCCCCAGGGTACGCAGTATTTT,TRBD1,TRBJ2-3,TRBV7-2,NA
CASSYEPRVGYGYTF,TGTGCCAGCAGTTACGAGCCCAGGGTTGGATATGGCTACACCTTC,NA,TRBJ1-2,TRBV6-2/TRBV6-3,NA
CSAAREGTEAFF,TGCAGCGCGGCGAGGGAGGGCACTGAAGCTTTCTTT,NA,TRBJ1-1,TRBV29-1,NA
CAITTPQTGNTIYF,TGTGCCATCACGACACCTCAAACTGGAAACACCATATATTTT,NA,TRBJ1-3,TRBV10-3,NA
CASSPDTLPLHF,TGTGCCAGCAGCCCGGACACGCTACCCCTCCACTTT,NA,TRBJ1-6,TRBV9,NA
CASRPLRDRGKYEQYF,TGTGCCAGCAGACCCCTCCGGGACAGGGGAAAATACGAGCAGTACTTC,TRBD1,TRBJ2-7,TRBV28,NA
CASRPGTELYEQYF,TGTGCCAGCAGACCAGGGACAGAGCTTTACGAGCAGTACTTC,TRBD1,TRBJ2-7,TRBV27,NA
CASSRAGGGGYGYTF,TGTGCCAGCAGCCGGGCAGGGGGCGGCGGGTATGGCTACACCTTC,TRBD1,TRBJ1-2,TRBV3-1/TRBV3-2,NA
CASSSGGTSPTGKETQYF,TGTGCTAGCAGCTCGGGGGGAACTAGCCCGACGGGGAAAGAGACCCAGTACTTC,TRBD2,TRBJ2-5,TRBV7-7,NA
CASSPLQGAGGTF,TGTGCCAGCAGCCCACTACAGGGGGCTGGGGGCACCTTC,TRBD1,TRBJ1-2,TRBV28,NA
CASSYTPTGMNTEAFF,TGTGCCAGCAGTTATACCCCCACAGGGATGAACACTGAAGCTTTCTTT,NA,TRBJ1-1,TRBV6-6,NA
CASSRGDTEAFF,TGTGCCAGTAGTAGGGGGGACACTGAAGCTTTCTTT,NA,TRBJ1-1,TRBV19,once
CASSLFTEAFF,TGTGCCAGCAGTCTATTCACTGAAGCTTTCTTT,NA,TRBJ1-1,TRBV12-3/TRBV12-4,once
CASSPLSGGNGYTF,TGTGCCAGCAGTCCCCTGAGCGGGGGCAATGGCTACACCTTC,NA,TRBJ1-2,TRBV27,NA
CASSRQGGGQETQYF,TGTGCCAGTAGTAGGCAGGGGGGAGGCCAAGAGACCCAGTACTTC,NA,TRBJ2-5,TRBV19,NA
CASSEDPGGRTEAFF,TGTGCCAGCAGTGAAGATCCGGGGGGGAGGACTGAAGCTTTCTTT,NA,TRBJ1-1,TRBV6-1,NA
CASSQERSTGELFF,TGTGCCAGCAGCCAAGAAAGGAGTACCGGGGAGCTGTTTTTT,NA,TRBJ2-2,TRBV3-1/TRBV3-2,NA
CASSLVRSDTQYF,TGTGCCAGCAGCTTAGTTAGATCCGATACGCAGTATTTT,NA,TRBJ2-3,TRBV11-2,NA
CASSARGSSSGDGYTF,TGTGCCAGCAGCGCCAGGGGCTCCTCGTCTGGGGATGGCTACACCTTC,NA,TRBJ1-2,TRBV9,NA
CASSPRQGSYTEAFF,TGTGCCAGCAGTCCCCGGCAGGGGAGTTACACTGAAGCTTTCTTT,NA,TRBJ1-1,TRBV27,NA
CASSQPFGTGDNEQYF,TGCGCCAGCAGCCAACCCTTCGGGACAGGGGATAACGAGCAGTACTTC,TRBD1,TRBJ2-7,TRBV4-1,NA